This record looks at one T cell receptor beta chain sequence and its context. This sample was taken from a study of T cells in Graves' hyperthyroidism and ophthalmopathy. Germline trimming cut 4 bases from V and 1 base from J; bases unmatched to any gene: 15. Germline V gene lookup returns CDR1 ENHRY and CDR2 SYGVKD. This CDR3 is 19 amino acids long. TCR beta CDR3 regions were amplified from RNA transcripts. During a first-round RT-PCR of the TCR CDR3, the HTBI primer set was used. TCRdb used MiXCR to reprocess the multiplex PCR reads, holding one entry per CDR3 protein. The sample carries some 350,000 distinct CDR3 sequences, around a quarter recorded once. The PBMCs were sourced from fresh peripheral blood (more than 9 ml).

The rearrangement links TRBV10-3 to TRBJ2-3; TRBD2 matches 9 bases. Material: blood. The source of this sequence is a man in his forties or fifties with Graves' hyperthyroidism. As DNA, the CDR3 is TGTGCCATCAGTGGCAAACCTACTATAGCGGGAGTTGGCACAGATACGCAGTATTTT. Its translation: CAISGKPTIAGVGTDTQYF.